The source of this T cell receptor beta chain is a study of blood T cell repertoires in COVID-19. This clone was observed many times. With 7 bases clipped from V and 2 bases from J, the junction kept 7 bases outside the gene matches. The CDR3 is made up of 14 amino acids. The V gene's germline CDR1 is MNHEY and CDR2 SVGAGI. Assay: immunoSEQ multiplex PCR; the TCRdb copy retains only in-frame clones and omits some. The table shows about 66,000 clones, with roughly 86% occurring only once. The sample was peripheral blood. The chain carries TRBV6-5 and TRBJ1-2; TRBD1 matches 7 bases. The TCR was taken from a man aged 50 or older with active COVID-19. As DNA, the CDR3 is TGTGCCAGCACTTATCAACAGGGGAACTATGGCTACACCTTC. Protein sequence: CASTYQQGNYGYTF.